These 21 T cell receptor beta chains originate from one sample sequenced in a study of glioma-infiltrating T cells. TCR alpha and beta CDR3 regions were amplified from RNA using iRepertoire nested multiplex PCR. TCRdb itself ran the multiplex PCR reads through MiXCR, one entry per CDR3 protein. The sample consists of about 180,000 distinct CDR3 sequences, over 40% of them appearing once. The sample was glioma tissue, nonneoplastic brain tissue, or PBMCs (not recorded which). The source of these receptors is a human donor with low-grade glioma or glioblastoma, undergoing nonglioma brain surgery, or in good health (not recorded which).

Notes on this clonotype: A much larger clone sits a single nucleotide away, making a read error possible. The chain recombines TRBV29-1 with TRBJ1-5; perhaps TRBD1 as D (5 bases). This CDR3 region has 14 residues. The ends were cut back, 6 bases at V and 4 bases at J, with 16 bases in the middle. Germline V gives CDR1 SQVTM, CDR2 ANQGSEA. CDR3 in DNA: TGCAGCGTGCTAACCTGGACAAAGAATCAGCCCCAGCATTTT. Translated, it gives CSVLTWTKNQPQHF.

The gene calls are TRBV6-1 and TRBJ1-2, with TRBD1 as a possible D gene (6 bases). The CDR3 loop spans 15 amino acids. Germline-derived CDR1 and CDR2 are MNHNS and SASEGT. V lost 5 bases and J 5 bases, leaving 18 bases between the germline ends. CDR3 protein: CASSTLGQGMYGYTF. The CDR3 DNA reads TGTGCCAGCAGTACCTTGGGACAAGGGATGTATGGCTACACCTTC.

Only a few counts were recorded for this clonotype. The chain is built from TRBV13 and TRBJ1-1; maybe TRBD1 (5 bases). The CDR3 loop spans 14 amino acids. Germline V gene lookup returns CDR1 PRHDT and CDR2 FYEKMQ (reference sequence). Trimming removed 10 bases at V and 4 bases at J, with 19 bases between. CDR3 loop: CATRLAGRGTEAFF. DNA of the CDR3: TGTGCCACCAGGTTGGCAGGGCGCGGCACTGAAGCTTTCTTT.

This clonotype came up many times. The chain combines TRBV28 with TRBJ1-2; D not certain. V lost 3 bases and J 5 bases, leaving 4 bases between the germline ends. The length of the CDR3 is 11 residues. Germline CDR1 is MDHEN and CDR2 is SYDVKM. CDR3 DNA: TGTGCCAGCAGTTTCCAATATGGCTACACCTTC. Its protein product is CASSFQYGYTF.

This clonotype was detected ten times or more. The J gene is TRBJ2-7, the V gene TRBV20-1, with TRBD1 identical over 8 bases. CDR3 length equals 13 residues. CDR1 is DFQATT, CDR2 SNEGSKA, per germline (reference sequence). Trimming took 6 bases from V and 4 from J; bases not matched to a gene: 8. CDR3 amino acids: CSAIDRGVYEQYF. CDR3 DNA sequence: TGCAGTGCCATTGACAGGGGAGTATACGAGCAGTACTTC.

V is TRBV14 and J is TRBJ1-1; unclear D gene. This CDR3 region has 13 residues. Germline V lookup: CDR1 SGHDN, CDR2 FVKESK. Deletions cut 2 bases from V and 11 bases from J, with 15 bases between. The CDR3 loop is CASSQLEGALAFF. The CDR3 DNA reads TGTGCCAGCAGCCAACTCGAGGGAGCTCTGGCTTTCTTT.

In the case of this clonotype: A single base separates this from a much larger clone, so it may be a read error. V and J are TRBV11-2 and TRBJ1-5, with D unclear. V was cut by 5 bases and J by 7 bases, with 9 bases left in between. This CDR3 has 12 amino acids. Germline loops: CDR1 SGHAT, CDR2 FQNNGV. CDR3 nucleotide sequence: TGTGCCAGCAGCGCCTACAAGCAGCCCCAGCATTTT. Translation gives CASSAYKQPQHF.

This clonotype was seen a few times. CDR3 bases: TGCGCCAGCAGCCAAGATCTGAGGGGAGGAAGAAACACCATATATTTT. Protein product: CASSQDLRGGRNTIYF. The rearrangement links TRBV4-1 to TRBJ1-3; D is possibly TRBD1 (5 bases). The germline CDR1 and CDR2 sequences are MGHRA and YSYEKL. The CDR3 has 16 amino acids. The ends were cut back, 0 bases at V and 5 bases at J, with 14 bases in the middle.

Concerning this clonotype itself: This may stem from a read error, because a much larger clone lies one nucleotide away. V and J are TRBV12-3 or TRBV12-4 and TRBJ2-1; the match to TRBD2 covers 12 bases. The CDR3 length is 14 residues. Unmatched junction bases numbered 11, after V lost 10 bases and J lost 10 bases. Here the CDR3 DNA reads TGTGCCATCAGCGGACTAGCGGGATCAGGGGAGCAGTTCTTC. Encoded protein: CAISGLAGSGEQFF.

Worth noting for this clonotype: A single base separates this from a much larger clone, so it may be a read error. This sequence joins TRBV6-5 and TRBJ2-1; D gene unclear. CDR1 is MNHEY, CDR2 SVGAGI, per germline. The CDR3 totals 15 residues. V was clipped by 4 bases and J by 0 bases, with 10 bases between them. In DNA form, the CDR3 reads TGTGCCAGCAGTTTCAGCGAGATCTCCTACAATGAGCAGTTCTTC. Protein product: CASSFSEISYNEQFF.

V and J are TRBV2 and TRBJ2-7; 10 positions match TRBD1. Germline-derived CDR1 and CDR2 are SNHLY and FYNNEI. The V and J ends lost 7 bases and 5 bases, in that order; junction bases with no gene match: 8. This CDR3 contains 14 residues. Here the CDR3 reads CASMSGQGYNEQYF. CDR3 DNA: TGTGCCAGCATGTCGGGACAGGGGTACAACGAGCAGTACTTC.

This clonotype showed up many times. The chain is built from TRBV6-1 and TRBJ2-3; D remains ambiguous. In germline, CDR1 is MNHNS, CDR2 SASEGT. This CDR3 is 12 amino acids long. V was clipped by 7 bases and J by 3 bases, with 8 bases between them. CDR3 sequence: CASTGLTDTQYF. The CDR3 DNA follows: TGTGCCAGCACCGGGCTAACAGATACGCAGTATTTT.

This chain links TRBV2 with TRBJ2-1; no firm D call. Germline loops: CDR1 SNHLY, CDR2 FYNNEI. This CDR3 is built from 11 residues. Between the trimmed V and J ends, which lost 3 bases and 14 bases, there was a span of 11 bases. The CDR3 reads CASSERLIEFF. Written as DNA, the CDR3 is TGTGCCAGCAGTGAGCGGCTTATAGAGTTCTTC.

This clonotype occurred many times. V and J are TRBV10-3 and TRBJ1-2; no clear D. This CDR3 is 12 amino acids long. Trimming cost V 6 bases and J 6 bases, with 11 bases left between them. CDR1 and CDR2 from the germline V gene are ENHRY and SYGVKD. CDR3 nucleotide sequence: TGTGCCATCAGCATAAACAGCGATGGCTACACCTTC. This codes for CAISINSDGYTF.

This clonotype appeared a few times. This sequence joins TRBV28 and TRBJ2-5, with 13 positions matching TRBD2. CDR1 MDHEN and CDR2 SYDVKM come from the germline V gene. This CDR3 has 14 amino acids. The V segment lost 10 bases and the J segment 4 bases; nucleotides outside the gene matches: 6. The CDR3 protein is CATRTSGSRETQYF. The CDR3 DNA is TGTGCCACCAGGACTAGCGGGAGTCGAGAGACCCAGTACTTC.

Of note for this clonotype: A much more abundant neighbour one base away suggests this may be a read error. Here the CDR3 omits its conserved ending phenylalanine or tryptophan, so a read error is the likely source. V gene TRBV20-1 combines with J gene TRBJ2-1; D not resolved. Germline-derived CDR1 and CDR2 are DFQATT and SNEGSKA (reference sequence). The CDR3 covers 15 residues. Trimming removed 7 bases at V and 0 bases at J, with 16 bases between. The DNA for the CDR3 is TGCAGTGTTCCCCCCCCGTTGAGCTCCTACAATGAGCAGTTCTTA. It is translated as CSVPPPLSSYNEQFL.

Concerning this clonotype itself: One base away lies a much larger clone, so this may be a sequencing read error. This sequence joins TRBV7-9 and TRBJ2-7, with D tentatively TRBD2 (6 bases). Trimming removed 5 bases from V and 5 bases from J, with 16 bases in between. Looked up from germline, CDR1 is SEHNR and CDR2 is FQNEAQ (reference sequence). CDR3 length: 14 residues. CDR3 amino acids: CASSHSGGGDEQYF. The CDR3 region has the DNA TGTGCCAGCAGCCACTCCGGGGGAGGCGACGAGCAGTACTTC.

This clonotype showed up many times. The chain carries TRBV29-1 and TRBJ2-5; no clear D. Germline V gene lookup returns CDR1 SQVTM and CDR2 ANQGSEA. Trimming left V 0 bases short and J 5 bases short, with 10 bases between. This CDR3 contains 13 residues. The CDR3 region has the DNA TGCAGCGTTGAAGAAGGCATCTATGAGACCCAGTACTTC. Its translation is CSVEEGIYETQYF.

This clonotype was observed a handful of times. J is TRBJ2-5 and V is TRBV3-1; D is possibly TRBD2 (7 bases). V lost 1 base to trimming and J lost 3 bases, with 12 bases between them. Per the germline V gene, CDR1 is LGHDT and CDR2 is YNNKEL (reference sequence). The CDR3 has 15 amino acids. The CDR3 DNA is TGTGCCAGCAGCCAAGGGGACTACAGGGAAGAGACCCAGTACTTC. Protein sequence: CASSQGDYREETQYF.

This clonotype was seen many times. This rearrangement joins TRBV6-1 to TRBJ2-5; D may match TRBD1 or TRBD2 (5 bases each). There are 14 residues in the CDR3. The V end was cut by 7 bases, the J end by 2 bases, with 14 bases between. Germline loops: CDR1 MNHNS, CDR2 SASEGT. CDR3 in DNA: TGTGCCAGCAAGCAGGGAGCCTTACAAGAGACCCAGTACTTC. The encoded protein is CASKQGALQETQYF.

This clonotype was counted at least ten times. J is TRBJ2-3 and V is TRBV2, with D hard to call. Germline lookup yields CDR1 SNHLY and CDR2 FYNNEI. This CDR3 is built from 14 residues. The V end lost 3 bases, the J end lost 3 bases, and 10 bases lay between the germline ends. Here the CDR3 reads CASSDDLDTDTQYF. As DNA, the CDR3 is TGTGCCAGCAGTGATGATTTAGATACAGATACGCAGTATTTT.